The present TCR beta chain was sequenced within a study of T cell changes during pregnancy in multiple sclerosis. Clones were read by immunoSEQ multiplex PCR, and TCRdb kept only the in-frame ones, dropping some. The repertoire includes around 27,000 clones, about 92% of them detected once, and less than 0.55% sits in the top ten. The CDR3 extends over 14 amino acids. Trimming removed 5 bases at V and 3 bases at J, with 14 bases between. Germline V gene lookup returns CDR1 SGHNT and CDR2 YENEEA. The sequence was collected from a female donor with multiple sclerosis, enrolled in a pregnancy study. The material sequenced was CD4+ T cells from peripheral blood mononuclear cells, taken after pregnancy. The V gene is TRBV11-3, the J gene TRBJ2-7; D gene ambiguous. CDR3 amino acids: CASSPRSDLYEQYF. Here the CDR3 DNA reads TGTGCCAGCAGCCCCCGCAGCGACCTCTACGAGCAGTACTTC.